A selection of T cell receptor beta chains follows, all from one sample in a study of CD8+ T cells in alopecia areata. TCRdb's table, derived via immunoSEQ multiplex PCR, lists solely in-frame clones and lacks some. Here the sample spans around 160,000 clones, 55% to 75% being singletons. The sample consisted of CD4+ T cells sorted from blood, taken at week 24, from a patient treated with tofacitinib. All receptors come from a human donor with alopecia areata. Each CDR3 is given with its conserved first and last residue. A D gene is named only where the DNA matches it firmly. Clone size is not always given. Where it is, it says once, few, many or a class for expanded clones.

TRBJ2-7 NA TRBV25-1 NA TGTGCCAGCAGTGACACAGGGATCACCTACGAGCAGTACTTC CASSDTGITYEQYF
TRBJ1-1 many TRBV5-1 TRBD1 TGCGCCAGCAGCCCACAGACAGGGGCAGGGAACACTGAAGCTTTCTTT CASSPQTGAGNTEAFF
TRBJ2-1 NA TRBV7-9 NA TGTGCCAGCAGCTTAGCGTATGGTACACGCTCACGCCCGAATGAGCAGTTCTTC CASSLAYGTRSRPNEQFF
TRBJ2-3 once TRBV30 TRBD1 TGTGCCTGGAGATTTCAGGGGGCCCGCGGAGATACGCAGTATTTT CAWRFQGARGDTQYF
TRBJ1-4 NA TRBV7-9 NA TGTGCCAGCAGCTTAGTTACCGGGAATGAAAAACTGTTTTTT CASSLVTGNEKLFF
TRBJ1-5 few TRBV29-1 TRBD1 TGCAGCGTTGACCTACAGGGGAGGCAGCCCCAGCATTTT CSVDLQGRQPQHF
TRBJ2-7 NA TRBV29-1 NA TGCAGCGTTGAGAGGGACAACTCCTACGAGCAGTACTTC CSVERDNSYEQYF
TRBJ2-7 NA TRBV27 TRBD1 TGTGCCAGCAGTTTAGAGGGGGCGAGTTTCTACGAGCAGTACTTC CASSLEGASFYEQYF
TRBJ2-5 NA TRBV30 NA TGTGCCTGGAGGGCCCTCATTCCGTACCAAGAGACCCAGTACTTC CAWRALIPYQETQYF
TRBJ2-3 NA TRBV25-1 NA TGTGCCAGCAGTGCCGTGGGCGGGGGCACAGATACGCAGTATTTT CASSAVGGGTDTQYF
TRBJ2-7 NA TRBV5-1 TRBD1 TGCGCCAGCAGCCCGGAGACAGGGAGCTACGAGCAGTACTTC CASSPETGSYEQYF
TRBJ2-1 few TRBV4-2 TRBD1 TGTGCCAGCAGCCAGGACCAACAGGGGAATGAGCAGTTCTTC CASSQDQQGNEQFF
TRBJ2-3 NA TRBV27 NA TGTGCCAGCAGACGGGCGGACAGCTGGGGAGGTGATACGCAGTATTTT CASRRADSWGGDTQYF
TRBJ1-1 few TRBV30 NA TGTGCCTGGAGTACATTGGTGAACACTGAAGCTTTCTTT CAWSTLVNTEAFF
TRBJ2-1 NA TRBV4-1 TRBD1 TGCGCCAGCAGCCACGCCCAGGGGGATATTTCCTACAATGAGCAGTTCTTC CASSHAQGDISYNEQFF
TRBJ2-7 NA TRBV7-9 NA TGTGCCAGCAGCTTAGCGGGGGGGCGCGGAGTCGAGCAGTACTTC CASSLAGGRGVEQYF
TRBJ2-1 NA TRBV6-1 NA TGTGCCAGCAGTACCCATCGAGGAATCACTGAGCAGTTCTTC CASSTHRGITEQFF
TRBJ1-6 NA TRBV10-2 NA TGCGCCAGCAGTGAGGGGGCAAATTCACCCCTCCACTTT CASSEGANSPLHF
TRBJ1-6 NA TRBV6-5 TRBD1 TGTGCCAGCAGTTCTCAGGGGGAGAATTCACCCCTCCACTTT CASSSQGENSPLHF
TRBJ1-2 NA TRBV4-1 TRBD1 TGCGCCAGCCGGGACAGCTATGGCTACACCTTC CASRDSYGYTF
TRBJ2-1 NA TRBV5-1 TRBD2 TGCGCCAGCTCCGTCCCGGGACTAGCGGATTACAATGAGCAGTTCTTC CASSVPGLADYNEQFF
TRBJ1-6 NA TRBV19 TRBD1 TGTGCCAGTAGTATAGATCAGGGGGCTCAGTCACCCCTCCACTTT CASSIDQGAQSPLHF
TRBJ2-5 NA TRBV5-1 TRBD2 TGCGCCAGCAGCTTGAACGGGGGGAACCAAGAGACCCAGTACTTC CASSLNGGNQETQYF
TRBJ2-3 NA TRBV29-1 NA TGCAGCGTTGGGGGGATCACCACAGATACGCAGTATTTT CSVGGITTDTQYF
TRBJ2-5 NA TRBV11-2 NA TGTGCCAGCAGCTTAGTCGTCGGCCTCCAGTACTTC CASSLVVGLQYF